The next 28 T cell receptor beta chains were all read from a single sample in a study of spatial heterogeneity in lung cancer (dated by TCRdb to between 2018 and 2021). Explained via the paper, the time point label denotes: sample taken at primary tumor resection. Whole RNA extracted from tumor and nontumor lung tissue, or from cryopreserved PBMC samples, was used for TCR sequencing without cell sorting. Libraries were made using 5' RACE. The instrument was a NextSeq 500. TCRdb reanalyzed the raw reads on its own, using fastp at Q25 for trimming and MiXCR for clone calling, and kept in-frame beta chains. Rows matching on CDR3 protein sequence are summarized as one entry with the most common DNA and genes. The sample contains 90,000 to 95,000 distinct CDR3 sequences, around 12% of them found a single time. About two fifths of the sample rests with the top ten. This material consisted of PBMCs, taken at surgery. All receptors come from a male donor with early-stage non-small cell lung cancer.

This clonotype turned up a few times. The genes are TRBV27 and TRBJ1-5; TRBD1 matches 7 bases. Germline trimming cut 4 bases from V and 5 bases from J; bases unmatched to any gene: 5. The CDR3 has 14 residues. Germline lookup yields CDR1 MNHEY and CDR2 SMNVEV (reference sequence). CDR3 in amino acids: CASSSDRVDQPQHF. The CDR3 nucleotides are TGTGCCAGCAGTTCTGACAGGGTGGATCAGCCCCAGCATTTT.

This clonotype was seen only a few times. V and J are TRBV4-3 and TRBJ1-1, with D perhaps matching TRBD1 (5 bases). The CDR3 has 14 amino acids. In germline, CDR1 is LGHNA, CDR2 YSLEER. V was cut by 1 base and J by 4 bases, with 10 bases left in between. The CDR3 nucleotides read TGCGCCAGCAGCCAAGTAGGGGTTGGCACTGAAGCTTTCTTT. Translated, it gives CASSQVGVGTEAFF.

V usage is TRBV18 and J usage is TRBJ2-1, with D tentatively TRBD1 (5 bases). The CDR3 consists of 12 residues. The V gene lost 4 bases and the J gene lost 8 bases, with 9 bases spanning the gap. Germline loops: CDR1 KGHSH, CDR2 LQKENI. The CDR3 coding sequence is TGTGCCAGCTCACTTAGGGGTTATGAGCAGTTCTTC. Translation: CASSLRGYEQFF.

There are a few counts of this clonotype. The chain couples TRBV6-5 to TRBJ2-3; D may be TRBD1 (5 bases). The V gene lost 0 bases and the J gene lost 3 bases, with 10 bases spanning the gap. This CDR3 is built from 15 residues. Per the germline V gene, CDR1 is MNHEY and CDR2 is SVGAGI. The CDR3 loop reads CASSYSSGRTDTQYF. CDR3 DNA: TGTGCCAGCAGTTACTCTTCAGGGCGTACAGATACGCAGTATTTT.

The genes are TRBV10-1 and TRBJ1-6, with 10 bases lining up with TRBD1. The J segment lost 6 bases and the V segment lost 6 bases, leaving 5 bases of the junction unmatched. Germline CDR1 and CDR2: WNHNN and SYGVQD (reference sequence). The CDR3 runs 15 residues. CDR3 sequence reads: CASSERTGGNSPLHF. The DNA for the CDR3 is TGCGCCAGCAGCGAGAGGACAGGGGGTAATTCACCCCTCCACTTT.

This clonotype has more than one count but fewer than ten. The chain links TRBV5-6 to TRBJ2-7, with TRBD2 matching over 12 bases. Looked up from germline, CDR1 is SGHDT and CDR2 is YYEEEE. V was pared by 2 bases and J by 0 bases, with 6 bases of the junction left unmatched. The CDR3 runs to 17 residues. CDR3: CASSFWTSGATSYEQYF. Here the CDR3 DNA reads TGTGCCAGCAGCTTTTGGACTAGCGGGGCGACCTCCTACGAGCAGTACTTC.

In its sample, this clonotype was seen many times. The gene calls are TRBV5-6 and TRBJ2-7; D gene uncertain. CDR1 is SGHDT, CDR2 YYEEEE, per germline. The germline V and J ends were trimmed by 5 bases and 2 bases, with 17 bases remaining between them. CDR3 length: 15 residues. The CDR3 nucleotides read TGTGCCAGCAGTCCAACCTTAGGAACAGCCTACGAGCAGTACTTC. Amino acids: CASSPTLGTAYEQYF.

This clonotype appeared a few times. The V gene is TRBV5-1, the J gene TRBJ1-4, with TRBD1 identical over 7 bases. V dropped 2 bases and J dropped 8; count of bases not matched to a gene: 9. Per germline, CDR1 SGHRS and CDR2 YFSETQ. The CDR3 spans 15 residues. Written as DNA, the CDR3 is TGCGCCAGCAGCTTTCAGACAGGGACGGGCGAAAAACTGTTTTTT. It is translated as CASSFQTGTGEKLFF.

The V call is TRBV12-3 or TRBV12-4, the J call TRBJ2-2; D remains ambiguous. CDR3 length equals 13 residues. This chain's CDR3 is CGARVGPTGELFF. The CDR3 DNA reads as TGTGGGGCCCGGGTGGGTCCCACCGGGGAGCTGTTTTTT.

The gene calls are TRBV19 and TRBJ2-3; TRBD2 might be the D (5 bases). The CDR3 spans 15 residues. Trimming took 3 bases from V and 4 from J, leaving 14 bases between them. The germline V gene encodes CDR1 LNHDA and CDR2 SQIVND (reference sequence). The CDR3 here is CASSIFGGPADTQYF. In nucleotides, the CDR3 is TGTGCCAGTAGTATCTTCGGAGGTCCTGCAGATACGCAGTATTTT.

At least ten counts were recorded for this clonotype. This chain connects TRBV7-2 to TRBJ2-1; TRBD2 agrees at 11 bases. The CDR3 loop spans 16 amino acids. J lost 7 bases, V lost 2 bases, and 7 bases had no gene match. Per the germline V gene, CDR1 is SGHTA and CDR2 is FQGNSA. The CDR3 spells CASSLKRASGRNEQFF. In DNA form, the CDR3 reads TGTGCCAGCAGCTTAAAAAGGGCTAGCGGGAGGAATGAGCAGTTCTTC. Complete variable domain (other parts from reference TRBV7-2 and TRBJ2-1): GAGVSQSPSNKVTEKGKDVELRCDPISGHTALYWYRQSLGQGLEFLIYFQGNSAPDKSGLPSDRFSAERTGGSVSTLTIQRTQQEDSAVYLCASSLKRASGRNEQFFGPGTRLTVL.

This clonotype showed up just a few times. The chain uses TRBV12-3 or TRBV12-4 and TRBJ2-3; 9 bases map to TRBD2. After removal of 6 bases from V and 4 bases from J, the junction contained 5 bases not matched to a gene. The CDR3 consists of 14 residues. The CDR3 DNA sequence: TGTGCCAGCAGAGTAGCGGGGGCCTCAGATACGCAGTATTTT. Encoded protein: CASRVAGASDTQYF.

The J gene is TRBJ2-7, the V gene TRBV6-2 or TRBV6-3, with 8 bases aligning to TRBD1. Losses at the gene ends were 7 bases for V and 3 bases for J; bases not matched to a gene: 11. Germline V gene sequence: CDR1 MNHEY, CDR2 SVGEGT. The CDR3 runs 15 residues. CDR3 bases: TGTGCCAGCATCGCCACCAGGGACAGGAACTACGAGCAGTACTTC. Translating gives CASIATRDRNYEQYF.

V usage is TRBV7-2 and J usage is TRBJ2-2; a weak D match, TRBD2 (6 bases). Trimming removed 5 bases at V and 5 bases at J, with 15 bases between. From germline, CDR1 is SGHTA and CDR2 FQGNSA. The CDR3 consists of 15 residues. The CDR3 DNA sequence: TGTGCCAGCAGCCGCATGGGACTTAAAACCGGGGAGCTGTTTTTT. Protein product: CASSRMGLKTGELFF.

This clonotype was picked up a small number of times. The chain has TRBV10-2 and TRBJ1-5; tentatively, D is TRBD1 (6 bases). V was clipped by 2 bases and J by 0 bases, with 11 bases between them. CDR1 WSHSY and CDR2 SAAADI come from the germline V gene. The CDR3 sequence is 16 residues long. The CDR3 region has the DNA TGCGCCAGCAGTGAGAGGGGGGCTAATAGCAATCAGCCCCAGCATTTT. As protein: CASSERGANSNQPQHF.

The chain has TRBV29-1 and TRBJ1-2; possibly TRBD1 for D (6 bases). V lost 5 bases and J lost 1, with 11 bases in between. CDR3 size: 13 residues. From germline, CDR1 is SQVTM and CDR2 ANQGSEA. CDR3 amino acids: CSVPTGVNYGYTF. In nucleotides, the CDR3 is TGCAGCGTTCCGACAGGTGTTAACTATGGCTACACCTTC.

CDR3 in DNA: TGTGCCAGCAGTACCGGGACAGGGGGGATTAAGGACACCGGGGAGCTGTTTTTT. Translating gives CASSTGTGGIKDTGELFF. The rearrangement links TRBV6-6 to TRBJ2-2; the match to TRBD1 covers 11 bases. Germline V lookup: CDR1 MNHNY, CDR2 SVGAGI (reference sequence). The J segment lost 3 bases and the V segment lost 5 bases, leaving 11 bases of the junction unmatched. The CDR3 extends over 18 amino acids.

V gene TRBV5-1 combines with J gene TRBJ1-6; TRBD1 matches at 10 bases. Germline V gene data show CDR1 as SGHRS and CDR2 as YFSETQ. The V segment lost 3 bases and the J segment 9 bases; nucleotides outside the gene matches: 6. There are 15 residues in the CDR3. CDR3: CASSSGGQGISPLHF. CDR3 nucleotide sequence: TGCGCCAGCAGCTCCGGGGGACAGGGGATTTCACCCCTCCACTTT.

V gene TRBV3-2 combines with J gene TRBJ2-3; TRBD1 is taken as the D call from the table, unchecked against the DNA. TRBV3-2 is recorded as a pseudogene. The CDR3 spans 16 residues. The chain's CDR3 is CASSQPKQGITDTQYF. In nucleotides, the CDR3 is TGTGCCAGCAGCCAGCCGAAACAGGGAATCACAGATACGCAGTATTTT.

In this sample, this clonotype turned up a few times. V gene TRBV7-2 combines with J gene TRBJ2-3, with D unclear. V lost 3 bases, J lost 10 bases, and 17 bases lay in between. The V gene's germline CDR1 is SGHTA and CDR2 FQGNSA. CDR3 length: 14 amino acids. This CDR3 reads CASSFQTAARPQYF. CDR3 in DNA: TGTGCCAGCAGCTTTCAGACTGCGGCCCGTCCGCAGTATTTT.

Only a few counts were recorded for this clonotype. This chain connects TRBV12-3 or TRBV12-4 to TRBJ1-5; D is undetermined. The CDR3 has 15 amino acids. Trimming cost V 3 bases and J 0 bases, with 9 bases left between them. CDR3 region: CASSLGVDSNQPQHF. CDR3 sequence (DNA): TGTGCCAGCAGTTTGGGAGTCGATAGCAATCAGCCCCAGCATTTT.

This chain links TRBV20-1 with TRBJ2-2; possible D gene TRBD2, 6 bases. The CDR3 runs to 16 residues. Germline V gene lookup returns CDR1 DFQATT and CDR2 SNEGSKA (reference sequence). V lost 0 bases, J lost 7 bases, and 18 bases lay in between. CDR3 amino acids: CSARDSAAGQIGELFF. CDR3 DNA sequence: TGCAGTGCTAGAGACTCCGCGGCGGGGCAAATCGGGGAGCTGTTTTTT.

V and J are TRBV20-1 and TRBJ1-1; unclear D gene. The CDR3 covers 14 residues. Between the trimmed V and J ends, which lost 0 bases and 4 bases, there was a span of 12 bases. Germline CDR1 DFQATT, CDR2 SNEGSKA (reference sequence). The CDR3 DNA reads TGCAGTGCTAGAGATCTCACGCAAAGCACTGAAGCTTTCTTT. It specifies CSARDLTQSTEAFF.

This clonotype was recorded many times. V usage is TRBV5-5 and J usage is TRBJ1-1; D uncertain. Germline-derived CDR1 and CDR2 are SGHKS and YYEKEE (reference sequence). V lost 0 bases and J lost 1, with 7 bases in between. The CDR3 runs to 14 residues. CDR3 loop: CASSLVTANTEAFF. The CDR3 bases are TGTGCCAGCAGCTTGGTTACAGCGAACACTGAAGCTTTCTTT.

Regarding this clonotype: A much larger clone is a single base away; this may be a read error. The V and J genes are TRBV28 and TRBJ1-5; D is possibly TRBD1 (6 bases). CDR1 MDHEN and CDR2 SYDVKM come from the germline V gene. The CDR3 contains 14 residues. The CDR3 DNA follows: TGTGCCAGCAGAAAGGGGGGTAATGATCAGCCCCTGCATTTT. Its protein product is CASRKGGNDQPLHF.

This clonotype was recorded a few times. The chain uses TRBV20-1 and TRBJ2-2; D may be TRBD2 (7 bases). The CDR3 is 15 amino acids. The V and J ends lost 4 bases and 0 bases respectively, with 12 bases between them. Germline V gene data show CDR1 as DFQATT and CDR2 as SNEGSKA (reference sequence). The CDR3 bases are TGCAGTGCTACTCGCGGGGGCGCGAACACCGGGGAGCTGTTTTTT. It encodes CSATRGGANTGELFF.

This clonotype was detected many times. This chain joins TRBV5-4 and TRBJ2-2; D unclear. The CDR3 is 14 amino acids. V lost 0 bases, J lost 2 bases, and 5 bases lay in between. CDR1 SGHNT and CDR2 YYREEE come from the germline V gene (reference sequence). In DNA, the CDR3 is TGTGCCAGCAGCTTGGGTGGTAACACCGGGGAGCTGTTTTTT. Protein: CASSLGGNTGELFF.

The sample holds a few counts of this clonotype. The chain uses TRBV10-1 and TRBJ2-7; D ambiguous. The CDR3 has 10 amino acids. Germline CDR1 is WNHNN and CDR2 is SYGVQD (reference sequence). V was pared by 11 bases and J by 8 bases, with 13 bases between. The CDR3 bases are TGCGCCGGAGAGGCCAGGAAGCAGTACTTC. Amino acid sequence: CAGEARKQYF.